The sequence of this T cell receptor beta chain was determined in a study of control samples from healthy donors and cancer patients. Measured with immunoSEQ multiplex PCR; TCRdb has only the in-frame clones, and not every one. This sample has over 110,000 clones, with about 88% found just once. CDR1 SGHRS and CDR2 YFSETQ come from the germline V gene. The CDR3 runs to 17 residues. V lost 3 bases, J lost 0 bases, and 19 bases lay in between. The chain links TRBV5-1 to TRBJ2-7; tentatively, D is TRBD1 (6 bases). The clonotype was recovered from a woman aged 25 to 39 in good health. Sequencing used blood. CDR3: CASSYLPSYRDSYEQYF. CDR3 bases: TGCGCCAGCAGCTACCTCCCCAGTTACAGGGACTCCTACGAGCAGTACTTC. Full variable domain (outside the CDR3, taken from reference TRBV5-1 and TRBJ2-7): KAGVTQTPRYLIKTRGQQVTLSCSPISGHRSVSWYQQTPGQGLQFLFEYFSETQRNKGNFPGRFSGRQFSNSRSEMNVSTLELGDSALYLCASSYLPSYRDSYEQYFGPGTRLTVT.